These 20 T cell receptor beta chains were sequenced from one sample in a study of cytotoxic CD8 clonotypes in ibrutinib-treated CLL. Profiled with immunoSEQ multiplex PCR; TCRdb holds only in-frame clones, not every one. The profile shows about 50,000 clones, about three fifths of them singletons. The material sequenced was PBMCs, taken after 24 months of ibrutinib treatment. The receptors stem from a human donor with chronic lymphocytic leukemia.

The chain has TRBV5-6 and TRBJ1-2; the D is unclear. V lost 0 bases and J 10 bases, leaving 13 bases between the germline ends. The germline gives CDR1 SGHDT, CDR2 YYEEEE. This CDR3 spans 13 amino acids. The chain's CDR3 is CASSLERESSYTF. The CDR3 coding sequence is TGTGCCAGCAGCTTGGAACGCGAATCTTCCTACACCTTC.

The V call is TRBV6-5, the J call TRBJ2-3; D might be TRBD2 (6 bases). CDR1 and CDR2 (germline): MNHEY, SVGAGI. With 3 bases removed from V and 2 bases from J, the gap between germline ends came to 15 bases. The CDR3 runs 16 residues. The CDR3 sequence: CASSYGVSGITDTQYF. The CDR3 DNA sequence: TGTGCCAGCAGTTATGGGGTTAGCGGTATCACAGATACGCAGTATTTT.

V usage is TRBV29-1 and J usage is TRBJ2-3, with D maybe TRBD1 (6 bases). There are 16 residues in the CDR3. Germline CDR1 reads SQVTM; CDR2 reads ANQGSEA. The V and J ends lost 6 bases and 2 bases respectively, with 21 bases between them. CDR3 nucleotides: TGCAGCGTCAAAGAGGGGACACTGGGGTACACAGATACGCAGTATTTT. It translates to CSVKEGTLGYTDTQYF.

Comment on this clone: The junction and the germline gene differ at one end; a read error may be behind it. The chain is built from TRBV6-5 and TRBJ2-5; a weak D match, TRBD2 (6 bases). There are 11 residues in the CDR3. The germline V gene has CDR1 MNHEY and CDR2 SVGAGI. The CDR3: CASSQGLQGDF. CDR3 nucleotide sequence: TGTGCCAGCAGTCAGGGACTTCAGGGAGACTTC.

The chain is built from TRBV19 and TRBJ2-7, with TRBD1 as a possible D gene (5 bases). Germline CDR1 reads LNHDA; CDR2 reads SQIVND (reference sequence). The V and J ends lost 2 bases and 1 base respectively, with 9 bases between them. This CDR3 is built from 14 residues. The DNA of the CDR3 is TGTGCCAGTAGTATACAGGGAAAGTCCTACGAGCAGTACTTC. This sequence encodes CASSIQGKSYEQYF.

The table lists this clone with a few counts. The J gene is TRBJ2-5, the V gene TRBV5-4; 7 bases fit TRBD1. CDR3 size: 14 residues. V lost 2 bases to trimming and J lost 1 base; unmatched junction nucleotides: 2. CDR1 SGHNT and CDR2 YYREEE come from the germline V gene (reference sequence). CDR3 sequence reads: CASSLQGIQETQYF. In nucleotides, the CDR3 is TGTGCCAGCAGCTTACAGGGGATCCAAGAGACCCAGTACTTC.

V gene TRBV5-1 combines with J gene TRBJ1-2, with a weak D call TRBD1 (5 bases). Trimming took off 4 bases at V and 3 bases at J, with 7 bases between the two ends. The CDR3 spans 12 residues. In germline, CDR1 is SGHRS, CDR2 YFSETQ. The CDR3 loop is CASSAGHYGYTF. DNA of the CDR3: TGCGCCAGCAGCGCAGGGCACTATGGCTACACCTTC.

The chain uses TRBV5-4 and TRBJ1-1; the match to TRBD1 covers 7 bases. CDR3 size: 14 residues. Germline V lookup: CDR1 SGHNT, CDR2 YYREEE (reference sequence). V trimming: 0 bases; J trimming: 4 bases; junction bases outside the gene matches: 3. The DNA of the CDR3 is TGTGCCAGCAGCTTGGACAGGGGAAGCACTGAAGCTTTCTTT. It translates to CASSLDRGSTEAFF.

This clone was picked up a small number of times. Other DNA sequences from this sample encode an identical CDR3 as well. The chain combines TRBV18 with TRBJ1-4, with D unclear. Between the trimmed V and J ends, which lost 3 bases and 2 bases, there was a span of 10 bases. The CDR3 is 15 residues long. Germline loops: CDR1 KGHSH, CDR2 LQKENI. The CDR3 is CASSPVGGTNEKLFF. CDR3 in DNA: TGTGCCAGCTCACCTGTGGGTGGGACTAATGAAAAACTGTTTTTT.

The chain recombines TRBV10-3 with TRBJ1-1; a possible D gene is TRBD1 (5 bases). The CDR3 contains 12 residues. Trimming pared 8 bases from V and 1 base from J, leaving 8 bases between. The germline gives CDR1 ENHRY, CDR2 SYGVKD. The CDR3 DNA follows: TGTGCCATCCAGGGAAAGAACACTGAAGCTTTCTTT. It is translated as CAIQGKNTEAFF.

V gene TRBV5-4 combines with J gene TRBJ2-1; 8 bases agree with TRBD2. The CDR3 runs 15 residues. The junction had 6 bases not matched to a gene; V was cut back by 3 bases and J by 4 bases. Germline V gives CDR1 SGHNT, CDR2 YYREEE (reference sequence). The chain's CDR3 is CASSSSGGVYNEQFF. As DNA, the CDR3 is TGTGCCAGCAGCTCCAGCGGGGGTGTATACAATGAGCAGTTCTTC.

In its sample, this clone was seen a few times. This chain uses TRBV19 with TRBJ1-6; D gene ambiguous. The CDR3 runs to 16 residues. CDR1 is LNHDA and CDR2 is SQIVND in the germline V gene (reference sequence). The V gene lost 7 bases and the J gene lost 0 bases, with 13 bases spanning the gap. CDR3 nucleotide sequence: TGTGCCAGTAATAGGCAGCTAAGCTCCTATAATTCACCCCTCCACTTT. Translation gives CASNRQLSSYNSPLHF. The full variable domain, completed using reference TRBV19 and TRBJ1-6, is DGGITQSPKYLFRKEGQNVTLSCEQNLNHDAMYWYRQDPGQGLRLIYYSQIVNDFQKGDIAEGYSVSREKKESFPLTVTSAQKNPTAFYLCASNRQLSSYNSPLHFGNGTRLTVT.

CDR3 nucleotides: TGTGCCAGTAGTCTCGCCGAGGGCTACACCTTC. Its protein product is CASSLAEGYTF. The chain carries TRBV19 and TRBJ1-2; D is undetermined. Trimming pared 5 bases from V and 8 bases from J, leaving 9 bases between. Germline assignment: CDR1 LNHDA and CDR2 SQIVND (reference sequence). The CDR3 runs to 11 residues.

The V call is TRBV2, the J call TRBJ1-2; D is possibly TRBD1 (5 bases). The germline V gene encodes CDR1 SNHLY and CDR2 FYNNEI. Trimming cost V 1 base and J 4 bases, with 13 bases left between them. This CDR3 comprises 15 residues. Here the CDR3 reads CASSEGTGTLYGYTF. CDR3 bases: TGTGCCAGCAGTGAAGGGACCGGGACCCTCTATGGCTACACCTTC.

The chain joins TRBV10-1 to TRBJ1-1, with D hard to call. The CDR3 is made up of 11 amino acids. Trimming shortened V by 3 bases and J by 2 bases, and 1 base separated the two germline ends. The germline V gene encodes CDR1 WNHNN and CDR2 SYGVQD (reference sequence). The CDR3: CASSDNTEAFF. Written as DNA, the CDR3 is TGCGCCAGCAGTGACAACACTGAAGCTTTCTTT.

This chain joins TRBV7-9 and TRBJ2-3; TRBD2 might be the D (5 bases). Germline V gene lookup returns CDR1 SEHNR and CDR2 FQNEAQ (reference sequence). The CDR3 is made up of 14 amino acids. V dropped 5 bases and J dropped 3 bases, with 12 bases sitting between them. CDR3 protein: CASSVDWVTDTQYF. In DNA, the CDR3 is TGTGCCAGCAGCGTGGACTGGGTTACAGATACGCAGTATTTT.

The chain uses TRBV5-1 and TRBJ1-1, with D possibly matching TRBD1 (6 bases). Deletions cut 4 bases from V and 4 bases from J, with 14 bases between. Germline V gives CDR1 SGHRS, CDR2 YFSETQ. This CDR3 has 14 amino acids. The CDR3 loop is CASSGNQGFTEAFF. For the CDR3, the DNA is TGCGCCAGCAGCGGAAATCAGGGGTTCACTGAAGCTTTCTTT. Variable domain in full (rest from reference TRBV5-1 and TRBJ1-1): KAGVTQTPRYLIKTRGQQVTLSCSPISGHRSVSWYQQTPGQGLQFLFEYFSETQRNKGNFPGRFSGRQFSNSRSEMNVSTLELGDSALYLCASSGNQGFTEAFFGQGTRLTVV.

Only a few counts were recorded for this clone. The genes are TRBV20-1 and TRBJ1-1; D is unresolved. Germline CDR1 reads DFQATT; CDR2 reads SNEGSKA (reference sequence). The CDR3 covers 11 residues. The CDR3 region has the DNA TGCAGCTGGGTCCTCAACACTGAAGCTTTCTTT. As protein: CSWVLNTEAFF.

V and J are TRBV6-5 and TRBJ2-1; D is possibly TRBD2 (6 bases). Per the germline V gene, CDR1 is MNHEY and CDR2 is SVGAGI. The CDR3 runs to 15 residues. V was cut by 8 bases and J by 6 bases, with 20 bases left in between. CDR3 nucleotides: TGTGCCAGCTCAAAGGGATTAGCGGACTCCAATGAGCAGTTCTTC. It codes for CASSKGLADSNEQFF.

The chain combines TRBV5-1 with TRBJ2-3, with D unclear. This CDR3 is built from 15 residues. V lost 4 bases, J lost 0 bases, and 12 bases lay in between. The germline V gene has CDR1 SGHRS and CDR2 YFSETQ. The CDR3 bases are TGCGCCAGCAGCCCGGACGGTTATAGCACAGATACGCAGTATTTT. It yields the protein CASSPDGYSTDTQYF.